This T cell receptor (beta chain) derives from a study of blood T cell repertoires in COVID-19. Overall study: Samples came from the United States, Italy and Spain, spanning acute and convalescent COVID-19.

Germline CDR1 and CDR2: MDHEN and SYDVKM. Trimming at V came to 6 bases and at J to 6 bases, leaving 8 bases not matched to a gene. This CDR3 has 16 residues. The authors' processing: Counts of nucleated cells, estimated from reference gene primer amplification, were obtained. Libraries were prepared by immunoSEQ multiplex PCR; TCRdb keeps only in-frame clonotypes and omits some of them. D and trimming come from the DNA, and the V and J calls and clone size come from that table. The repertoire includes about 150,000 clones, less than 90% of them detected once, and under 2.5% sits in the top ten. The rearrangement joins TRBV28 to TRBJ1-6; 10 bases agree with TRBD1. Sequencing was carried out using peripheral blood. This TCR was sampled from a woman in her sixties or seventies with acute or convalescent COVID-19. The DNA of the CDR3 is TGTGCCAGCAGCCCCTCGACAGGGGGCGTTAATTCACCCCTCCACTTT. It specifies CASSPSTGGVNSPLHF. Based on the CDR3 plus reference TRBV28 and TRBJ1-6, the full variable domain is DVKVTQSSRYLVKRTGEKVFLECVQDMDHENMFWYRQDPGLGLRLIYFSYDVKMKEKGDIPEGYSVSREKKERFSLILESASTNQTSMYLCASSPSTGGVNSPLHFGNGTRLTVT.